The clone carrying this T cell receptor beta chain showed up just once. The data stem from a study of technical replicates of blood from several donors. TCRdb keeps only in-frame clones here, not all; method: immunoSEQ multiplex PCR. This repertoire shows some 90,000 clones, roughly 96% found once; its top ten account for about 0.36%. Specimen: T cells isolated from PBMCs. This TCR derives from a human donor in good health.

For the CDR3, the DNA is TGTGCCATCAGGCAAGCTGAGGGTTTATACGTGAACACCGGGGAGCTGTTTTTT. Residues: CAIRQAEGLYVNTGELFF. V and J are TRBV10-3 and TRBJ2-2; maybe TRBD2 (5 bases). This CDR3 spans 18 amino acids. Germline assignment: CDR1 ENHRY and CDR2 SYGVKD. Trimming removed 6 bases from V and 1 base from J, with 21 bases in between.